This is a list of T cell receptor beta chains from one sample in a study of cytomegalovirus exposure and HLA in healthy donors. The data were produced by immunoSEQ multiplex PCR, yet TCRdb's version contains in-frame clones alone and is incomplete. The repertoire has roughly 160,000 clones, roughly 82% of them found once; the top ten carry 9.5% to 12%. The sample taken for sequencing was PBMCs. These TCRs come from a man in his forties or fifties in good health and CMV-seropositive. Each CDR3 is given with its conserved first and last residue. A D gene is named only where the DNA matches it firmly. The listing skips clone size in some rows; elsewhere it reads once, few, many or a size class.

j_call,v_call,d_call,clone_size,cdr3_aa,cdr3_nt
TRBJ1-5,TRBV5-8,-,-,CASSFAGGWQPQHF,TGTGCCAGCAGTTTCGCCGGGGGGTGGCAGCCCCAGCATTTT
TRBJ2-1,TRBV19,-,-,CASREGSYNEQFF,TGTGCCAGTAGGGAGGGGAGCTACAATGAGCAGTTCTTC
TRBJ1-6,TRBV6-5,TRBD1,-,CASSYMDRGNSPLHF,TGTGCCAGCAGTTACATGGACAGGGGAAATTCACCCCTCCACTTT
TRBJ2-5,TRBV10-3,TRBD1,once,CAIRRTGGEETQYF,TGTGCCATCAGGAGGACAGGGGGTGAAGAGACCCAGTACTTC
TRBJ1-1,TRBV11-2,-,-,CASSFTGMIEAFF,TGTGCCAGCAGCTTTACAGGGATGATTGAAGCTTTCTTT
TRBJ2-2,TRBV7-9,TRBD1,-,CASSVDRGPGELFF,TGTGCCAGCAGCGTGGACAGGGGGCCCGGGGAGCTGTTTTTT
TRBJ1-2,TRBV9,-,few,CASSLSAGGGYTF,TGTGCCAGCAGTTTATCGGCGGGCGGCGGCTACACCTTC
TRBJ2-5,TRBV5-6,-,-,CASSLARETQYF,TGTGCCAGCAGCTTGGCGAGGGAGACCCAGTACTTC
TRBJ1-2,TRBV4-2,-,-,CASSQRSLGAYGYTF,TGTGCCAGCAGCCAAAGGAGTCTGGGAGCTTATGGCTACACCTTC
TRBJ1-1,TRBV10-3,-,-,CAISDPGGETEAFF,TGTGCCATCAGTGACCCGGGGGGGGAAACTGAAGCTTTCTTT
TRBJ1-3,TRBV7-9,-,once,CASSAQGEAYGNTIYF,TGTGCCAGCAGCGCCCAAGGGGAGGCCTATGGAAACACCATATATTTT
TRBJ1-2,TRBV5-1,-,-,CASNEAGHYGYTF,TGCGCCAGCAACGAGGCAGGGCACTATGGCTACACCTTC
TRBJ1-5,TRBV30,TRBD1,-,CAWSRQGDQPQHF,TGTGCCTGGAGCCGACAGGGGGATCAGCCCCAGCATTTT
TRBJ2-7,TRBV9,TRBD2,-,CASSVGLAGTPGEQYF,TGTGCCAGCAGCGTAGGACTAGCGGGAACACCCGGCGAGCAGTACTTC
TRBJ2-1,TRBV6-6,-,-,CASSLTTGSSYNEQFF,TGTGCCAGCAGTCTTACCACAGGGAGCTCCTACAATGAGCAGTTCTTC
TRBJ2-1,TRBV7-2,TRBD1,-,CASSLSRGGLVNEQFF,TGTGCCAGCAGCTTATCGAGAGGGGGCCTTGTTAATGAGCAGTTCTTC
TRBJ2-2,TRBV4-2,-,-,CASSQDYLAENTGELFF,TGTGCCAGCAGCCAGGACTACTTAGCGGAAAACACCGGGGAGCTGTTTTTT
TRBJ2-1,TRBV29-1,TRBD2,-,CSVERLAGGFGNEQFF,TGCAGCGTTGAGCGGCTAGCGGGAGGGTTTGGTAATGAGCAGTTCTTC
TRBJ1-4,TRBV5-4,TRBD1,-,CASSPRTGTGYEKLFF,TGTGCCAGCAGCCCCCGAACGGGGACAGGGTATGAAAAACTGTTTTTT
TRBJ2-2,TRBV28,-,-,CASSRRTSGELFF,TGTGCCAGCAGCCGTAGGACATCCGGGGAGCTGTTTTTT
TRBJ1-5,TRBV7-9,-,-,CASGGDIGNQPQHF,TGTGCCAGCGGGGGGGACATCGGCAATCAGCCCCAGCATTTT
TRBJ2-7,TRBV19,-,-,CASSGADSSYEQYF,TGTGCCAGTAGTGGAGCGGACAGCTCCTACGAGCAGTACTTC
TRBJ1-6,TRBV10-2,TRBD1,-,CASAGQENSPLHF,TGCGCCAGTGCGGGACAGGAAAATTCACCCCTCCACTTT
TRBJ2-3,TRBV19,-,-,CASSIVNTDTQYF,TGTGCCAGTAGTATAGTTAACACAGATACGCAGTATTTT
TRBJ1-5,TRBV10-3,TRBD1,-,CAISWTGSNQPQHF,TGTGCCATCAGCTGGACAGGGAGCAATCAGCCCCAGCATTTT
TRBJ2-7,TRBV4-1,-,-,CASSQAPAGDSRNEQYF,TGCGCCAGCAGCCAAGCCCCAGCGGGGGACAGTCGCAACGAGCAGTACTTC
TRBJ1-2,TRBV7-9,-,-,CASSRPEQGPYGYTF,TGTGCCAGCAGCCGACCAGAACAGGGACCCTATGGCTACACCTTC
TRBJ1-5,TRBV7-8,-,-,CASSVSGEGQPQHF,TGTGCCAGCAGCGTATCAGGGGAGGGTCAGCCCCAGCATTTT
TRBJ1-1,TRBV5-1,-,-,CASSFNRVNTEAFF,TGCGCCAGCAGCTTTAACAGGGTAAACACTGAAGCTTTCTTT
TRBJ2-1,TRBV7-8,-,-,CASSIAGLGEQFF,TGTGCCAGCAGCATTGCAGGGCTCGGTGAGCAGTTCTTC
TRBJ2-1,TRBV7-2,TRBD2,-,CASSLAGLAERNEQFF,TGTGCCAGCAGCTTAGCGGGGCTAGCGGAAAGGAATGAGCAGTTCTTC
TRBJ2-5,TRBV15,-,-,CATSRDRSQGQETQYF,TGTGCCACCAGCAGAGATCGGAGCCAGGGCCAAGAGACCCAGTACTTC
TRBJ2-1,TRBV5-6,TRBD2,few,CASAASGRYSYNEQFF,TGTGCCAGCGCGGCTAGCGGGAGATATTCCTACAATGAGCAGTTCTTC
TRBJ2-3,TRBV7-2,-,-,CASSLFRKNMRTDTQYF,TGTGCCAGCAGCTTATTCAGAAAGAATATGCGCACAGATACGCAGTATTTT
TRBJ1-1,TRBV28,TRBD1,-,CASSLWGTGGTEAFF,TGTGCCAGCAGTTTATGGGGCACAGGGGGCACTGAAGCTTTCTTT
TRBJ2-7,TRBV4-3,-,-,CASSRYGTGTGEQYF,TGCGCCAGCAGCCGCTACGGGACTGGGACGGGCGAGCAGTACTTC
TRBJ2-7,TRBV9,TRBD2,once,CASSTGGLHEQYF,TGTGCCAGCAGCACGGGGGGGCTCCACGAGCAGTACTTC